This T cell receptor beta chain was obtained from a study of T cell responses to AZD1222 COVID-19 vaccine. CDR1 is MGHRA, CDR2 YSYEKL, per germline. The V end was cut by 2 bases, the J end by 4 bases, with 17 bases between. The CDR3 is 16 residues long. Here immunoSEQ multiplex PCR was the method, and the copy in TCRdb shows in-frame clones only, minus some. The repertoire consists of 160,000 or so clones, with about nine tenths occurring once and the leading ten covering approximately 2%. The chain joins TRBV4-1 to TRBJ1-2; D remains ambiguous. The sequencing here drew on peripheral blood, taken on day 0 of AZD1222 vaccination. This sequence originates from an adult in good health. CDR3 nucleotide sequence: TGCGCCAGCAGCCAACCACTACGACACCCCTCCTATGGCTACACCTTC. Protein sequence: CASSQPLRHPSYGYTF.